The clone carrying this T cell receptor (beta chain) was detected once. This specimen includes other DNA sequences encoding the same CDR3. This sample was taken from a study of shared T cell receptors in the human thymus. Some clones are missing from TCRdb's copy, which holds only in-frame ones; the method was immunoSEQ multiplex PCR. This table holds roughly 560,000 clones, approximately 80% found once. J gave up 1 base and V 8 bases, and 5 bases lay outside the gene matches. Germline V gene sequence: CDR1 MNHEY, CDR2 SMNVEV (reference sequence). The CDR3 spans 13 residues. This same sample was also taken into another study, of human thymus T cells. This second study says: Reports from related research described highly overlapping thymic repertoires among unrelated individuals.

The TCR comes from a boy in the first two years of life with a congenital heart defect. V and J are TRBV27 and TRBJ2-7; 7 positions match TRBD2. Sequencing was carried out using thymocytes. Written as DNA, the CDR3 is TGTGCCAGCTCCTTTAGCGGGTCCTACGAGCAGTACTTC. Translated, it gives CASSFSGSYEQYF.